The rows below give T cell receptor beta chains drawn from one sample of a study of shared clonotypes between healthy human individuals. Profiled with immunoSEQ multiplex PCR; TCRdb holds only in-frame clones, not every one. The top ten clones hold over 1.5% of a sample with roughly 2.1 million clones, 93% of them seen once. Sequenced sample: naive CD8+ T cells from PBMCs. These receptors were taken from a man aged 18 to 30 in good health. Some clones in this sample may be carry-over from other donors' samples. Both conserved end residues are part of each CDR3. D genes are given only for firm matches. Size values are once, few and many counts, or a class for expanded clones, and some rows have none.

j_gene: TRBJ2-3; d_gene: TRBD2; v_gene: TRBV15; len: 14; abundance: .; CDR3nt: TGTGCCACCAGCATAATAGCGGGATATGATACGCAGTATTTT; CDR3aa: CATSIIAGYDTQYF
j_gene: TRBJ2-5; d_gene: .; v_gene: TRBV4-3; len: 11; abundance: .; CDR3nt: TGCGCATCCAGTATGGGGGAGACCCAGTACTTC; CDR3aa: CASSMGETQYF
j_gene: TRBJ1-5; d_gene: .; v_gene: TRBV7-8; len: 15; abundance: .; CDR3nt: TGTGCCAGCAGCTTATCCGCAGGGCTCAATCAGCCCCAGCATTTT; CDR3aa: CASSLSAGLNQPQHF
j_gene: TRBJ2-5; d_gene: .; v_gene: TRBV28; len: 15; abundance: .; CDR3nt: TGTGCCAGCAGTTTAATTTCGGGAATTCAAGAGACCCAGTACTTC; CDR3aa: CASSLISGIQETQYF
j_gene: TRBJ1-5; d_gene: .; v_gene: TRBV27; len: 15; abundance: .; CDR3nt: TGTGCCAGCAGTCCAGGGGCGGGGTCAGGTCAGCCCCAGCATTTT; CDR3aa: CASSPGAGSGQPQHF
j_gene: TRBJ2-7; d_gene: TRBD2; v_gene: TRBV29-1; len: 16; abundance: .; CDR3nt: TGCAGCGTGGCCGGGACTAGCGGGAGACGCGACCACGAGCAGTACTTC; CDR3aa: CSVAGTSGRRDHEQYF
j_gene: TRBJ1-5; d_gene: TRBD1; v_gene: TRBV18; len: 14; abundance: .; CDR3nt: TGTGCCAGCTCGCGGGACAGGGGCAATCAGCCCCAGCATTTT; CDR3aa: CASSRDRGNQPQHF
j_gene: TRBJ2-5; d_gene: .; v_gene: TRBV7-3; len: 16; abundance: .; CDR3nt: TGTGCCAGCAGCTTAACGCGGTGGTCGGCAGAAGAGACCCAGTACTTC; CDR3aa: CASSLTRWSAEETQYF
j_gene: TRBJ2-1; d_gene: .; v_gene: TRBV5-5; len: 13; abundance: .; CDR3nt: TGTGCCAGCAGCTTGGAGGGGTCTGATGAGCAGTTCTTC; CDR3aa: CASSLEGSDEQFF
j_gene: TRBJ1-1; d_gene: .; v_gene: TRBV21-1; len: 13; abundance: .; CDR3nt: TGTGCCAGCAGGACGCAGGGGGACCCTGAAGCTTTCTTT; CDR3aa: CASRTQGDPEAFF
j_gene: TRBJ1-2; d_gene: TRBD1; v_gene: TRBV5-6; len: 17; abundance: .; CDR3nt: TGTGCCAGCAGCGAAGGGACAGGGGGTATCCTTGGCTATGGCTACACCTTC; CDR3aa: CASSEGTGGILGYGYTF
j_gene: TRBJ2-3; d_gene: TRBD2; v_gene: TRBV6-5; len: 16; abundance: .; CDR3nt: TGTGCCAGCAGTTACTCAAGAGCGGGAGGGACAGATACGCAGTATTTT; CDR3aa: CASSYSRAGGTDTQYF
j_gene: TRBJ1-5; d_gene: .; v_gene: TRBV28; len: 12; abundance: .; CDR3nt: TGTGCCAGCACACAGGGAATTCAGCCCCAGCATTTT; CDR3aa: CASTQGIQPQHF
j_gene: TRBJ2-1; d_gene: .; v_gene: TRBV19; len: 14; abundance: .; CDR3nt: TGTGCCAGTAGTCTAGGCCCCAGCGGCAATGAGCAGTTCTTC; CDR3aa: CASSLGPSGNEQFF
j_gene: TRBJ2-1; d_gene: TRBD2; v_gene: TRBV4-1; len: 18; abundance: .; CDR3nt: TGCGCCAGCAGCCCCGGGACTAGCGGGAGGAGCTCCTACAATGAGCAGTTCTTC; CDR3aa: CASSPGTSGRSSYNEQFF
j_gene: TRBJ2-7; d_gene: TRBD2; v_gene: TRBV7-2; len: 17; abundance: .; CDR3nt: TGTGCCAGCAGCTTAGTGCGAAGGACTAGCGCCTCCTACGAGCAGTACTTC; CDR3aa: CASSLVRRTSASYEQYF
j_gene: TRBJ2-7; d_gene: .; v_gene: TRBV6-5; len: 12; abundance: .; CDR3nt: TGTGCCAGCAGTGGCCCCGGGGACGAGCAGTACTTC; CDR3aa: CASSGPGDEQYF
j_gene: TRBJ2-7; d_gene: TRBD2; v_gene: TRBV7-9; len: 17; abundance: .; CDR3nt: TGTGCCAGCAGCTTAGGGGGCGCGGCTAGCGGGAGCAACGAGCAGTACTTC; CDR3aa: CASSLGGAASGSNEQYF
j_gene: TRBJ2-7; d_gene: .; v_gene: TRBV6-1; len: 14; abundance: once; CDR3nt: TGTGCCAGCAGTGAACCCCGCCGACAGAATGAGCAGTACTTC; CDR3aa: CASSEPRRQNEQYF
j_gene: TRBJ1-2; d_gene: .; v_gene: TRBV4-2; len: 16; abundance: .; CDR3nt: TGTGCCAGCAGCCAAGATGTCGCACGGTCGAACTATGGCTACACCTTC; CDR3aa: CASSQDVARSNYGYTF
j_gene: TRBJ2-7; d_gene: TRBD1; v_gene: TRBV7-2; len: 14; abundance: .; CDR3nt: TGTGCCAGCCTCGACAGGGATCACTCCTACGAGCAGTACTTC; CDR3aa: CASLDRDHSYEQYF
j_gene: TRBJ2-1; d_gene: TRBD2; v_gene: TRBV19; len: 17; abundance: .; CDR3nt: TGTGCCAGTAGTATCTTAGGCGGGAGGAGCTCCTACAATGAGCAGTTCTTC; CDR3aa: CASSILGGRSSYNEQFF
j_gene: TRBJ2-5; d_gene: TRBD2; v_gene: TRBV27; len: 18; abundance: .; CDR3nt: TGTGCCAGCAGTTTATTAGGACTAGCGGGAGCGGGACAAGAGACCCAGTACTTC; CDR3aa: CASSLLGLAGAGQETQYF
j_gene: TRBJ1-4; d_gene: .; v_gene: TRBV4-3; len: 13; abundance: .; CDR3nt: TGCGCCAGCAGCCCCGGGCGACGTGAAAAACTGTTTTTT; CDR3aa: CASSPGRREKLFF
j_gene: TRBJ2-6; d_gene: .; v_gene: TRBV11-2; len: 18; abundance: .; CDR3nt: TGTGCCAGCAGCTTAGTGGCAGGCGCCTACTCTGGGGCCAACGTCCTGACTTTC; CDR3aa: CASSLVAGAYSGANVLTF
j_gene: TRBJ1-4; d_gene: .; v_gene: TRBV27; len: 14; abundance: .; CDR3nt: TGTGCCAGCAGTCCCCGAGGGAATAATGAAAAACTGTTTTTT; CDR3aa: CASSPRGNNEKLFF
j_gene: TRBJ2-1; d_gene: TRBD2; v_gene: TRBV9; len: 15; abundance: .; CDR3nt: TGTGCCAGCACCAAACTAGCGGGAGGATTTAATGAGCAGTTCTTC; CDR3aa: CASTKLAGGFNEQFF
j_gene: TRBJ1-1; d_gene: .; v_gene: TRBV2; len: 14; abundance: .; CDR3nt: TGTGCCAGCAGTACCAGGGAAGGTCGCACTGAAGCTTTCTTT; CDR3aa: CASSTREGRTEAFF
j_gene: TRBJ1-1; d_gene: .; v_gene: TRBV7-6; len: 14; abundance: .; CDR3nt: TGTGCCAGCAGCTTAGTCGAGACTAATACTGAAGCTTTCTTT; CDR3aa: CASSLVETNTEAFF
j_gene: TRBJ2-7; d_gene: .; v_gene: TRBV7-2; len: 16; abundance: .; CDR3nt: TGTGCCAGCAGCTTACGGATGCGGGGAGCTCTTTACGAGCAGTACTTC; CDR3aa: CASSLRMRGALYEQYF
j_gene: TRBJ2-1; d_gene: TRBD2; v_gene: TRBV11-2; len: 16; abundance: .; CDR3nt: TGTGCCAGCAGCTCTCGTTCTAGCGGGAGGAACCATGAGCAGTTCTTC; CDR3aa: CASSSRSSGRNHEQFF
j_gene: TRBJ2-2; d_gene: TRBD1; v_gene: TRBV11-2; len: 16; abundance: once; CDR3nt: TGTGCCAGCAGCTTAGCCAGGGGGCTAGGTAACGGGGAGCTGTTTTTT; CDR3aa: CASSLARGLGNGELFF
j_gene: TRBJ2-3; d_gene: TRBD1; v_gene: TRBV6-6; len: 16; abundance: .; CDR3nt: TGTGCCAGCGGCGATATCACAGGGGGCGCCTCAGATACGCAGTATTTT; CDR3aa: CASGDITGGASDTQYF
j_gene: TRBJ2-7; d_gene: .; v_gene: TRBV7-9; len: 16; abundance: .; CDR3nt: TGTGCCAGCAGCTTAGCGCGGGGGCAGGGTGTCTACGAGCAGTACTTC; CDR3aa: CASSLARGQGVYEQYF
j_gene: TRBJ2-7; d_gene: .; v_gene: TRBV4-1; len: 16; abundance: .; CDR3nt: TGCGCCAGCAGCCAACAACCGGACCCCTCGGGTTGGGAGCAGTACTTC; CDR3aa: CASSQQPDPSGWEQYF
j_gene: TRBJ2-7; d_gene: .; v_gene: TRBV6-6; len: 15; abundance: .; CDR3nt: TGTGCCAGCAGTCCCGGGGCCACCCGTACCTACGAGCAGTACTTC; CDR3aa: CASSPGATRTYEQYF
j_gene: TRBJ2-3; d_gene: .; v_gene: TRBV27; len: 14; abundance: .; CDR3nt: TGTGCCAGCAGTTTTATCCAAAGCACAGATACGCAGTATTTT; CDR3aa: CASSFIQSTDTQYF
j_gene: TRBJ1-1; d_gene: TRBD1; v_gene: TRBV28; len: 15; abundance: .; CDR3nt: TGTGCCAGCAGCCCCCTCCCCGGACAGGGCACTGAAGCTTTCTTT; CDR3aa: CASSPLPGQGTEAFF
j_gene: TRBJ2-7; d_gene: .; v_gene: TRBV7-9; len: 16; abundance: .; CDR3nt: TGTGCCAGCAGCTTAGCGGCCCTGAGAGCCTTCGACGAGCAGTACTTC; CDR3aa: CASSLAALRAFDEQYF
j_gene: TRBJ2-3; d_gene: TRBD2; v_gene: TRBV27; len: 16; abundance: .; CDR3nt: TGTGCCAGCAGTCCCCTAGCGGGAGGGTGGGCAGATACGCAGTATTTT; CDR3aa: CASSPLAGGWADTQYF
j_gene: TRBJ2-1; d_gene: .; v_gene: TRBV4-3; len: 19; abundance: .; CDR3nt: TGCGCCAGCAGCCAAGATCAAATCCACAGAGAGGGGGTGGGCAATGAGCAGTTCTTC; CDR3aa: CASSQDQIHREGVGNEQFF
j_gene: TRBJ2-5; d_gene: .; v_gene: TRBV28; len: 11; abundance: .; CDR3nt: TGTGCCAGCAGTTTAGTAGGGGACCAGTACTTC; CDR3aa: CASSLVGDQYF
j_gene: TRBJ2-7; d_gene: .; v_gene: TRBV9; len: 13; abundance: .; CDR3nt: TGTGCCAGCAGCGAAAACGAGGGACCCGAGCAGTACTTC; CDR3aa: CASSENEGPEQYF
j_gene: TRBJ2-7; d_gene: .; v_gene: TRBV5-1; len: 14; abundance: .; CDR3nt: TGCGCCAGCAGCTTGGTGGGGACAAGCTACGAGCAGTACTTC; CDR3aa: CASSLVGTSYEQYF
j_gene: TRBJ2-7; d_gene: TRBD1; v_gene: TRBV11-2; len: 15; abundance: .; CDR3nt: TGTGCCAGCAGCTGGGACAGGGGCAGTTTCTACGAGCAGTACTTC; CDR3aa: CASSWDRGSFYEQYF
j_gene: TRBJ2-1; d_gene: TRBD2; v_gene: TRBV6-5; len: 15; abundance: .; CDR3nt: TGTGCCAGCAGCCCCCTAGCGGAAGGCTACAATGAGCAGTTCTTC; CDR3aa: CASSPLAEGYNEQFF
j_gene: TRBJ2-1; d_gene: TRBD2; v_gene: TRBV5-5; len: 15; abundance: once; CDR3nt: TGTGCCAGCAGCTTGGGGACTAGCGGGAGAAATTTTGAGTTCTTC; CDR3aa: CASSLGTSGRNFEFF
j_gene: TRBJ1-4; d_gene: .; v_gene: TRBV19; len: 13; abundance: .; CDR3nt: TGTGCCAGTAGTATTTGGCTCGATGAAAAACTGTTTTTT; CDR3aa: CASSIWLDEKLFF
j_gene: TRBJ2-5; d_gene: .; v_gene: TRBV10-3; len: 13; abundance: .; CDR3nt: TGTGCCACCTTTAGCGGCAACCAAGAGACCCAGTACTTC; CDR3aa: CATFSGNQETQYF
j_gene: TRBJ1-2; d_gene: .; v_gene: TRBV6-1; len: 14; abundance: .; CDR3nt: TGTGCCAGCAGATCCTTTGGCAGCCTTTCTGGCTACACCTTC; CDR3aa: CASRSFGSLSGYTF
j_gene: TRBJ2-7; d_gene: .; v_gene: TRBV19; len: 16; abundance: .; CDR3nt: TGTGCCAGTAGTCCGAGACTACACGAGGAGTCCTACGAGCAGTACTTC; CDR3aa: CASSPRLHEESYEQYF
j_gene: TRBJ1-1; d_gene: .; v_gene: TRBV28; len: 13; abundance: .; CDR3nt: TGTGCCAGCAGGCACAGGTTAAACACTGAAGCTTTCTTT; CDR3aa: CASRHRLNTEAFF
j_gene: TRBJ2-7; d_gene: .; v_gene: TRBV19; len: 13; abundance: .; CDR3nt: TGTGCCAGTAGTTTCTACACAGGGAACGAGCAGTACTTC; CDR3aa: CASSFYTGNEQYF
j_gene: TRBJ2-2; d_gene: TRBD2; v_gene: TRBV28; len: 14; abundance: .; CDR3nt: TGTGCCAGCCGTCCTAGCGGGAACACCGGGGAGCTGTTTTTT; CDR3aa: CASRPSGNTGELFF
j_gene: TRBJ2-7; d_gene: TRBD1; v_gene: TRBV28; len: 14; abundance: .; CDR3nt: TGTGCCAGCAGTCCGGACAGGGCCTCCTACGAGCAGTACTTC; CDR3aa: CASSPDRASYEQYF
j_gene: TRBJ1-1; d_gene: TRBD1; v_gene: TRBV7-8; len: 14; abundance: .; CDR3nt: TGTGCCAGCAGCTTGGGAGGGGGCTCATTGGGAGCTTTCTTT; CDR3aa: CASSLGGGSLGAFF
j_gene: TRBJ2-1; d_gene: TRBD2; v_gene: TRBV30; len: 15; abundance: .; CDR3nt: TGTGCCAGGACTAGCGGGGGTAGCTCCTACAATGAGCAGTTCTTC; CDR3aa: CARTSGGSSYNEQFF
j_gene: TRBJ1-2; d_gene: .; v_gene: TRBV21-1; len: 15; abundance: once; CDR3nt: TGTGCCAGCAGCAAAGAGTCCCGTCGTCTCTATGGCTACACCTTC; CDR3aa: CASSKESRRLYGYTF
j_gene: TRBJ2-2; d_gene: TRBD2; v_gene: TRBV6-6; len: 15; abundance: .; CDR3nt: TGTGCCAGCACCTTAAGGAGGGAGGGGACCGGGGAGCTGTTTTTT; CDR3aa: CASTLRREGTGELFF
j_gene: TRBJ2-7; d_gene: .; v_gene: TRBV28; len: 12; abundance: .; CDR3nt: TGTGCCAGCAGTTTGTCGGCTACGGAGCAGTACTTC; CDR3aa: CASSLSATEQYF